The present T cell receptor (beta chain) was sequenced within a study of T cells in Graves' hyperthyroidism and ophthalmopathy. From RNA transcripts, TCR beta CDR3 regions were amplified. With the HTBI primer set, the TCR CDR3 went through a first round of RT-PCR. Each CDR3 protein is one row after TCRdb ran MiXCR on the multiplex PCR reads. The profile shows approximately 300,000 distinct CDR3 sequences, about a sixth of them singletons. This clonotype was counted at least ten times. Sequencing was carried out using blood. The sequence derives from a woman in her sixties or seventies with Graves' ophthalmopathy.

The CDR3 protein is CASRSWLQDRNTEAFF. In DNA, the CDR3 is TGTGCCAGTAGGTCTTGGTTGCAGGACAGGAACACTGAAGCTTTCTTT. This chain uses TRBV19 with TRBJ1-1; D may be TRBD1 (6 bases). With 6 bases removed from V and 1 base from J, the gap between germline ends came to 18 bases. CDR1 is LNHDA and CDR2 is SQIVND in the germline V gene (reference sequence). CDR3 length: 16 amino acids.